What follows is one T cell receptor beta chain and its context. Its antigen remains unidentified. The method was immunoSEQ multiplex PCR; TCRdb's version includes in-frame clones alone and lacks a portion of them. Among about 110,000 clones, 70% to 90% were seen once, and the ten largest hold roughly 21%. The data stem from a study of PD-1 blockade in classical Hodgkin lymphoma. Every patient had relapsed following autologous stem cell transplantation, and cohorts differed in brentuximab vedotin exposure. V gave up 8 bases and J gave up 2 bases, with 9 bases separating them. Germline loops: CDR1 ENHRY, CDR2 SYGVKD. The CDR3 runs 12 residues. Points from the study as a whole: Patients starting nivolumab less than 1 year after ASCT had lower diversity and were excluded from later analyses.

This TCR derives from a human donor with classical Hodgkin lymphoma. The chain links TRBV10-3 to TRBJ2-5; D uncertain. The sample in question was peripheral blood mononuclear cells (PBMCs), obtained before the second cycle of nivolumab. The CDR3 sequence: CAIAQAQETQYF. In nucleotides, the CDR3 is TGTGCCATCGCGCAGGCTCAAGAGACCCAGTACTTC.